This record concerns one T cell receptor (beta chain) sequence. As yet, its antigen is unknown. The length of the CDR3 is 15 residues. Trimming removed 7 bases at V and 6 bases at J, with 16 bases between. CDR1 and CDR2 (germline): MNHEY, SMNVEV (reference sequence). The PCR employed 60 Vbeta primers together with 13 Jbeta primers. Assay: immunoSEQ multiplex PCR; the TCRdb copy retains only in-frame clones and omits some. The table lists more than 90,000 clones, over 60% of them singletons. This sample is drawn from a study of cytomegalovirus exposure and HLA in healthy donors. Study-wide points: Highly shared variants forming one cluster were likely a sequencing artifact.

Sequences were obtained from PBMCs. V usage is TRBV27 and J usage is TRBJ1-6; perhaps TRBD1 as D (6 bases). The TCR originated in a young man in good health and CMV-seropositive. In DNA form, the CDR3 reads TGTGCCAGCACACTGCGAGGGGGAATTAATTCACCCCTCCACTTT. Protein sequence: CASTLRGGINSPLHF.